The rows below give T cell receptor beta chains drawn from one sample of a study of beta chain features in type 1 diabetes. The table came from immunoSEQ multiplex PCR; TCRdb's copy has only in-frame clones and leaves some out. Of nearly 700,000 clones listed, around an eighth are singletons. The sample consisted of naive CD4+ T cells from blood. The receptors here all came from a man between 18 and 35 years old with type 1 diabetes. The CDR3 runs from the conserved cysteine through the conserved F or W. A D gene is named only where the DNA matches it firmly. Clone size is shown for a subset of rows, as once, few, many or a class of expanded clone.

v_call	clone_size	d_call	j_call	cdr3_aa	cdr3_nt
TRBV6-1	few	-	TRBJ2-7	CASSESSYEQYF	TGTGCCAGCAGTGAAAGCTCCTACGAGCAGTACTTC
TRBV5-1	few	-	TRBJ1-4	CASNWYSGSNEKLFF	TGCGCCAGTAATTGGTATTCGGGCTCGAATGAAAAACTGTTTTTT
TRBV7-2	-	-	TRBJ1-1	CASSLVPTAVNTEAFF	TGTGCCAGCAGCTTAGTCCCGACAGCAGTGAACACTGAAGCTTTCTTT
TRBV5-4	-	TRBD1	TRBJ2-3	CASSLPGGRADTQYF	TGTGCCAGCAGCTTACCAGGGGGTAGGGCAGATACGCAGTATTTT
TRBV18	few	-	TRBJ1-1	CASSPLRDTEAFF	TGTGCCAGCTCACCCCTCCGGGACACTGAAGCTTTCTTT
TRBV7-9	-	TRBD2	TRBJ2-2	CASSFGLAGADGELFF	TGTGCCAGCAGCTTCGGACTAGCGGGGGCGGACGGGGAGCTGTTTTTT
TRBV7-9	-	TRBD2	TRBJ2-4	CASSPRLAGGGNIQYF	TGTGCCAGCAGCCCTAGACTAGCGGGGGGCGGAAACATTCAGTACTTC
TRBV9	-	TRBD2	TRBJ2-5	CASSVGTRWEEETQYF	TGTGCCAGCAGCGTAGGGACTAGATGGGAGGAGGAGACCCAGTACTTC
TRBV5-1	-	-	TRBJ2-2	CASSFNMDTGELFF	TGCGCCAGCAGCTTTAATATGGACACCGGGGAGCTGTTTTTT
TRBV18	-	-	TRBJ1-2	CASSPPNGAASSIGYTF	TGTGCCAGCTCACCACCGAACGGAGCAGCCTCGTCGATCGGCTACACCTTC
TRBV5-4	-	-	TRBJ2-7	CASSLRDGTYEQYF	TGTGCCAGCAGCTTAAGGGACGGGACCTACGAGCAGTACTTC
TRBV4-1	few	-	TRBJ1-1	CASSQPPEPREAFF	TGCGCCAGCAGCCAACCCCCCGAGCCCCGAGAAGCTTTCTTT
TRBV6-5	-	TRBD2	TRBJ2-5	CASSISWGGETQYF	TGTGCCAGCAGTATCTCATGGGGAGGGGAGACCCAGTACTTC
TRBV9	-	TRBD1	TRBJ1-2	CASSVDRGNGYTF	TGTGCCAGCAGCGTAGACAGGGGGAATGGCTACACCTTC
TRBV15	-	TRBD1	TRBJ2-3	CATSRGGGGTGSTDTQYF	TGTGCCACCAGCAGAGGTGGTGGGGGGACAGGAAGCACAGATACGCAGTATTTT
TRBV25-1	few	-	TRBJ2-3	CTSRGVDTQYF	TGTACCTCGCGAGGGGTAGATACGCAGTATTTT
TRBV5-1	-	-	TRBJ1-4	CASSLGTVNENLFF	TGCGCCAGCAGCTTGGGGACAGTAAATGAAAACCTGTTTTTT
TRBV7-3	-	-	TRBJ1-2	CASSTTESYGYTF	TGTGCCAGCAGCACGACAGAATCCTATGGCTACACCTTC
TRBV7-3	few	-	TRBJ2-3	CASSLEGLGTQYF	TGTGCCAGCAGCTTAGAGGGGCTGGGTACGCAGTATTTT
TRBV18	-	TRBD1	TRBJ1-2	CASSPPGQIYGYTF	TGTGCCAGCTCACCCCCGGGACAGATCTATGGCTACACCTTC
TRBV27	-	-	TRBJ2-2	CASRQTSTGELFF	TGTGCCAGCAGGCAGACTTCCACCGGGGAGCTGTTTTTT
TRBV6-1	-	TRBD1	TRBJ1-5	CASSEGQGASNQPQHF	TGTGCCAGCAGTGAAGGACAGGGGGCATCCAATCAGCCCCAGCATTTT
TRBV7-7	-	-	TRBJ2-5	CASSLDEGVATQYF	TGTGCCAGCAGCTTAGACGAAGGGGTAGCGACCCAGTACTTC
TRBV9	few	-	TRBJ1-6	CASSSSGMQALHF	TGTGCCAGCAGCTCTTCAGGGATGCAGGCCCTCCACTTT
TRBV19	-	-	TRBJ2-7	CASSSTRLATYEQYF	TGTGCCAGTAGTTCTACCCGCCTAGCGACATACGAGCAGTACTTC
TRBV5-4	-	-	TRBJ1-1	CASSLGPGSMNTEAFF	TGTGCCAGCAGCTTGGGGCCAGGCTCTATGAACACTGAAGCTTTCTTT
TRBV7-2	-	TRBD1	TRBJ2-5	CASSLRDREWETQYF	TGTGCCAGCAGCCTCCGGGACAGGGAGTGGGAGACCCAGTACTTC
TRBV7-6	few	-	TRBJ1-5	CASSLYSGGNQPQHF	TGTGCCAGCAGCTTGTACAGTGGAGGCAATCAGCCCCAGCATTTT
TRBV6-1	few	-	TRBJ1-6	CASTEQWGNSPLHF	TGTGCCAGCACAGAACAGTGGGGTAATTCACCCCTCCACTTT
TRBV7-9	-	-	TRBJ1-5	CASSLDRVSQPQHF	TGTGCCAGCAGCCTGGACAGAGTGAGTCAGCCCCAGCATTTT
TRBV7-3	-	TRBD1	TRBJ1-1	CASSPRTGWLAEAFF	TGTGCCAGCAGCCCCAGGACAGGGTGGCTGGCTGAAGCTTTCTTT
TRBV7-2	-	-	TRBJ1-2	CASSPMVFRDTKAGYTF	TGTGCCAGCAGCCCAATGGTATTCCGGGACACTAAAGCGGGCTACACCTTC
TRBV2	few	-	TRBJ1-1	CASSVGQTNTEAFF	TGTGCCAGCAGTGTTGGGCAGACTAACACTGAAGCTTTCTTT
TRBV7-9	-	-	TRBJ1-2	CASSLPLGGYTF	TGTGCCAGCAGCTTGCCCCTCGGAGGCTACACCTTC
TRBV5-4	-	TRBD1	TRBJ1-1	CASSGTDRVNTEAFF	TGTGCCAGCAGCGGGACGGACAGGGTGAACACTGAAGCTTTCTTT
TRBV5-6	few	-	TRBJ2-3	CASSLIGGHEADTQYF	TGTGCCAGCAGCTTGATCGGGGGCCACGAGGCAGATACGCAGTATTTT
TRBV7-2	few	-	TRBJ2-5	CASSINRVSRETQYF	TGTGCCAGCAGCATTAACAGGGTCTCGAGAGAGACCCAGTACTTC
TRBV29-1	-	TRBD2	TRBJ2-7	CSVRQMAGGYEQYF	TGCAGCGTTCGACAGATGGCGGGGGGCTACGAGCAGTACTTC
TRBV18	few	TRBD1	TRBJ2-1	CASSPPTGNEQFF	TGTGCCAGCTCACCACCGACAGGGAATGAGCAGTTCTTC